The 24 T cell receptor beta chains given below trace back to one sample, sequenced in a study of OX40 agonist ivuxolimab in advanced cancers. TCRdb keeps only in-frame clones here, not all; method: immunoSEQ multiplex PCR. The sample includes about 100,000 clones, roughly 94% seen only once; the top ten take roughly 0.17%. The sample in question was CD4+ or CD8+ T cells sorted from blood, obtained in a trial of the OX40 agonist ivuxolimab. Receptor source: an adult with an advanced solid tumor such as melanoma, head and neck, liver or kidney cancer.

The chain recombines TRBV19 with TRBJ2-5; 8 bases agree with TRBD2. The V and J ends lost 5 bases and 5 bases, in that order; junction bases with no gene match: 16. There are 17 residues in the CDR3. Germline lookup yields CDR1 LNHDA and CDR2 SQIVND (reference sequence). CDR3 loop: CASSLGTRGNPRETQYF. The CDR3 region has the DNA TGTGCCAGTAGTTTAGGGACTAGGGGGAACCCTCGGGAGACCCAGTACTTC. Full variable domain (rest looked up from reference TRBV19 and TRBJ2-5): DGGITQSPKYLFRKEGQNVTLSCEQNLNHDAMYWYRQDPGQGLRLIYYSQIVNDFQKGDIAEGYSVSREKKESFPLTVTSAQKNPTAFYLCASSLGTRGNPRETQYFGPGTRLLVL.

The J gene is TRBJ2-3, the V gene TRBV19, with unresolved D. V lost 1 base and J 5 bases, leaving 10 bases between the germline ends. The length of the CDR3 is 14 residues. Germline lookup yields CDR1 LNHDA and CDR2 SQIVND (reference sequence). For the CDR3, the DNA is TGTGCCAGTAGTATAGGTGACCGGATAGATACGCAGTATTTT. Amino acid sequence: CASSIGDRIDTQYF.

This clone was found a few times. CDR3 in DNA: TGCGCCAGCAGCCAAACAGGGGGCCGCAATCAGCCCCAGCATTTT. It translates to CASSQTGGRNQPQHF. This sequence joins TRBV4-3 and TRBJ1-5, with 9 positions matching TRBD1. There are 15 residues in the CDR3. Germline-derived CDR1 and CDR2 are LGHNA and YSLEER. Unmatched junction bases numbered 1, after V lost 2 bases and J lost 2 bases.

This CDR3 reads CASSQGDAFFGYTF. The DNA of the CDR3 is TGTGCCAGTAGCCAGGGGGATGCCTTCTTTGGCTACACCTTC. This chain joins TRBV19 and TRBJ1-2; 7 nucleotides agree with TRBD1. J gave up 7 bases and V 6 bases, and 11 bases lay outside the gene matches. The CDR3 has 14 residues. The germline CDR1 and CDR2 sequences are LNHDA and SQIVND (reference sequence).

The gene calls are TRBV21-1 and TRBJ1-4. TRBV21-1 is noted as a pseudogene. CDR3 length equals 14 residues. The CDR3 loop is CARSKGPVNEKLFF. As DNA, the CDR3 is TGTGCCAGGTCGAAGGGCCCAGTTAATGAAAAACTGTTTTTT.

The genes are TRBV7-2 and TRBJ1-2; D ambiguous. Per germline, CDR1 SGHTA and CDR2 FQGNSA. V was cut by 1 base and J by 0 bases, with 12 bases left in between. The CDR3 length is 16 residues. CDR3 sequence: CASSLVFTDPNYGYTF. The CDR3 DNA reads TGTGCCAGCAGCTTAGTGTTCACAGACCCTAACTATGGCTACACCTTC.

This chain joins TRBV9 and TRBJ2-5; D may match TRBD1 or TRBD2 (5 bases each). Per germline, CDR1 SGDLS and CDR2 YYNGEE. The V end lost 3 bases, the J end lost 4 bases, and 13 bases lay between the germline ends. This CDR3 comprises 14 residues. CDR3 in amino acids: CASSDLQGRETQYF. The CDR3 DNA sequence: TGTGCCAGCAGCGACCTCCAGGGACGAGAGACCCAGTACTTC.

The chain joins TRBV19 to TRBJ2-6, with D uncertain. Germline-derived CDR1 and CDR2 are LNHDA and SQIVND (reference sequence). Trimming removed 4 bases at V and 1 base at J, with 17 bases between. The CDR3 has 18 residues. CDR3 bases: TGTGCCAGTAGTACAGACCCTCCGGGTGCATCTGGGGCCAACGTCCTGACTTTC. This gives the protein CASSTDPPGASGANVLTF.

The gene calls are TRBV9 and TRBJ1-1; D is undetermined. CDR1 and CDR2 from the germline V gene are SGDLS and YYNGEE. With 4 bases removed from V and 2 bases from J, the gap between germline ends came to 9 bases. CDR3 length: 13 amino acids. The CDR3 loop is CASSLDGNTEAFF. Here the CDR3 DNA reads TGTGCCAGCAGCCTCGACGGTAACACTGAAGCTTTCTTT.

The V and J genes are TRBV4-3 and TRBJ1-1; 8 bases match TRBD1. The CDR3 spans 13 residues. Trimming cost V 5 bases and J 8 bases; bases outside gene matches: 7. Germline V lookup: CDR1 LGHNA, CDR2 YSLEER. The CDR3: CASSDDRGLEAFF. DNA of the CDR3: TGCGCCAGCAGCGACGACAGGGGCCTAGAAGCTTTCTTT.

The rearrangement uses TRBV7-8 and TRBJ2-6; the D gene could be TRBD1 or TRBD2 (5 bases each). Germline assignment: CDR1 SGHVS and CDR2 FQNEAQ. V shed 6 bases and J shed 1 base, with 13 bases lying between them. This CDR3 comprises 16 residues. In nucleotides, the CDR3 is TGTGCCAGCAGGAGGGACCGAGCGTCTGGGGCCAACGTCCTGACTTTC. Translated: CASRRDRASGANVLTF.

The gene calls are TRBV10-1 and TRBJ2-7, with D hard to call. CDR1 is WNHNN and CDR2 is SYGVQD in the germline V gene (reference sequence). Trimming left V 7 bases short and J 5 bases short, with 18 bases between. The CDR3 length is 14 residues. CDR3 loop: CASKPRTGSHEQYF. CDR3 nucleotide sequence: TGCGCCAGCAAGCCCCGGACGGGCTCGCACGAGCAGTACTTC.

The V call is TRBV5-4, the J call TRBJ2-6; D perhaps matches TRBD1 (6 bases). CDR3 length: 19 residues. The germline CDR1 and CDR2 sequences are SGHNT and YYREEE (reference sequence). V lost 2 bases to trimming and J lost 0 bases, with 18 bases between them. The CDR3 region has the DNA TGTGCCAGCAGCTTCCAACAGGGACCAGGTTTCTCTGGGGCCAACGTCCTGACTTTC. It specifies CASSFQQGPGFSGANVLTF.

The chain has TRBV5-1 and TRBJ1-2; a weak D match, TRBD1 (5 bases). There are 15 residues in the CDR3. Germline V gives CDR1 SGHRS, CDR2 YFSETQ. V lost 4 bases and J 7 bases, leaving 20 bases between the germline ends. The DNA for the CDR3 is TGCGCCAGCAGCCCAGCCCCCGGGACCCTCTCTGGCTACACCTTC. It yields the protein CASSPAPGTLSGYTF. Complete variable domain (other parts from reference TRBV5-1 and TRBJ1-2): KAGVTQTPRYLIKTRGQQVTLSCSPISGHRSVSWYQQTPGQGLQFLFEYFSETQRNKGNFPGRFSGRQFSNSRSEMNVSTLELGDSALYLCASSPAPGTLSGYTFGSGTRLTVV.

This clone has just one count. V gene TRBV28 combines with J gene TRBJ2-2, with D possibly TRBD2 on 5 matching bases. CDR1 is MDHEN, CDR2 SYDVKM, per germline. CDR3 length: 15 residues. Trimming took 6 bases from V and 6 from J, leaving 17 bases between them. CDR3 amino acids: CASRRRGEIPGELFF. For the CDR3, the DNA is TGTGCCAGCAGACGCCGGGGAGAGATCCCCGGGGAGCTGTTTTTT.

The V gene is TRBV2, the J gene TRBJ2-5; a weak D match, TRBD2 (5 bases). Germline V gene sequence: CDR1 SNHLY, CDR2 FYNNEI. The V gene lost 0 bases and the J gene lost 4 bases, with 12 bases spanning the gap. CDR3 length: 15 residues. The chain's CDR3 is CASSEARVIGETQYF. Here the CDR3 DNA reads TGTGCCAGCAGTGAAGCGAGGGTAATTGGAGAGACCCAGTACTTC.

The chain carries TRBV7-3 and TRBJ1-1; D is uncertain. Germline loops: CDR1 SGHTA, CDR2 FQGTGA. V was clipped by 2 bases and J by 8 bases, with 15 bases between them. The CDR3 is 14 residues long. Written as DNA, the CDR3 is TGTGCCAGCAGCTTACCCAACGCCCTCGGAGAAGCTTTCTTT. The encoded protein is CASSLPNALGEAFF. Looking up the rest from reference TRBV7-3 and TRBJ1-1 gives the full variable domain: GAGVSQTPSNKVTEKGKYVELRCDPISGHTALYWYRQSLGQGPEFLIYFQGTGAADDSGLPNDRFFAVRPEGSVSTLKIQRTERGDSAVYLCASSLPNALGEAFFGQGTRLTVV.

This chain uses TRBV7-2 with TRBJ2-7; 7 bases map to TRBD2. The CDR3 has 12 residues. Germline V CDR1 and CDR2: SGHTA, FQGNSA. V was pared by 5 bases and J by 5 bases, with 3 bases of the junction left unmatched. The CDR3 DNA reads TGTGCCAGCAGCCGACGGGAGGACGAGCAGTACTTC. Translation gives CASSRREDEQYF.

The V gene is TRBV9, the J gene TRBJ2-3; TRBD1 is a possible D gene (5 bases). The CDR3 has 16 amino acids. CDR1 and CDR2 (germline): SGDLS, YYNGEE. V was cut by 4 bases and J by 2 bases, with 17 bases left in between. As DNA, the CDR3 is TGTGCCAGCAGCCCTGGTGGGGCAAGGGTCACAGATACGCAGTATTTT. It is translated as CASSPGGARVTDTQYF.

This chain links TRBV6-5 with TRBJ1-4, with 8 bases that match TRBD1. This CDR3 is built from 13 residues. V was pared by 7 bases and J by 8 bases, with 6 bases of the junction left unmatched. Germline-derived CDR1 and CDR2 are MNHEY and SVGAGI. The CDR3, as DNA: TGTGCCAGCAATGGAGACAGGGGAGAAAAACTGTTTTTT. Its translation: CASNGDRGEKLFF.

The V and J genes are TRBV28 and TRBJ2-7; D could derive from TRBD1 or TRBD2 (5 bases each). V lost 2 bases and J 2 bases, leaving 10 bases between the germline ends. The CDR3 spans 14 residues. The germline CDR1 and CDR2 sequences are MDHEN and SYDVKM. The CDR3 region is CASSLRGPTYEQYF. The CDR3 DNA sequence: TGTGCCAGCAGTTTAAGGGGACCGACCTACGAGCAGTACTTC.

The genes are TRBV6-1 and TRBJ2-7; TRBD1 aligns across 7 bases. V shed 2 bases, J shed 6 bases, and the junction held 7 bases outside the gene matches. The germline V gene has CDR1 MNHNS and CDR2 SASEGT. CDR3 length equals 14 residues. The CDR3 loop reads CASSEWATGTEQYF. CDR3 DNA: TGTGCCAGCAGTGAATGGGCGACAGGGACCGAGCAGTACTTC.

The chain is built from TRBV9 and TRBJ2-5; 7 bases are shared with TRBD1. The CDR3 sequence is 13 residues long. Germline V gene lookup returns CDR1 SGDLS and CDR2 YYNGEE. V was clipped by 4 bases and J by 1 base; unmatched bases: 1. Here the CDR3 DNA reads TGTGCCAGCAGCAGGACAGGCCAAGAGACCCAGTACTTC. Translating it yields CASSRTGQETQYF. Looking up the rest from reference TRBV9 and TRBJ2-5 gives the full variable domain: DSGVTQTPKHLITATGQRVTLRCSPRSGDLSVYWYQQSLDQGLQFLIQYYNGEERAKGNILERFSAQQFPDLHSELNLSSLELGDSALYFCASSRTGQETQYFGPGTRLLVL.

CDR3 nucleotides: TGTGCCAGCCGAGTTACAGGAAACTACGAGCAGTACTTC. Its protein is CASRVTGNYEQYF. The chain recombines TRBV6-6 with TRBJ2-7, with D tentatively TRBD1 (5 bases). Germline V gene lookup returns CDR1 MNHNY and CDR2 SVGAGI (reference sequence). Trimming pared 8 bases from V and 3 bases from J, leaving 14 bases between. The CDR3 contains 13 residues.